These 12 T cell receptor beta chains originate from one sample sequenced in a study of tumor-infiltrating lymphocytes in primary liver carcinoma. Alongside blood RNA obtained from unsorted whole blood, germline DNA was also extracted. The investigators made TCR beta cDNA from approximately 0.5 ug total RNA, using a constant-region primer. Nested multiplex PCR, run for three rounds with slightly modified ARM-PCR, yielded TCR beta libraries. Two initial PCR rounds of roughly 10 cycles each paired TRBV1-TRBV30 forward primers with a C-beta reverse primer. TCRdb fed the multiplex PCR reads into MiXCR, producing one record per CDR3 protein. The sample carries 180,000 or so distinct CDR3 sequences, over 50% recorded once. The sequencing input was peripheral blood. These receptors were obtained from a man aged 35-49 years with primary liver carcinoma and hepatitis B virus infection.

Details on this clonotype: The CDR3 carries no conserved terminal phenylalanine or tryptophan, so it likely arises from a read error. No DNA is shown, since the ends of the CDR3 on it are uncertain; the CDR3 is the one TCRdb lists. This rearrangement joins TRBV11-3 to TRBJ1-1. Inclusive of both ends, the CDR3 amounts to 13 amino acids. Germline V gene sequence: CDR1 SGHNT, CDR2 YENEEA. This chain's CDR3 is CASSPADNTEAFL.

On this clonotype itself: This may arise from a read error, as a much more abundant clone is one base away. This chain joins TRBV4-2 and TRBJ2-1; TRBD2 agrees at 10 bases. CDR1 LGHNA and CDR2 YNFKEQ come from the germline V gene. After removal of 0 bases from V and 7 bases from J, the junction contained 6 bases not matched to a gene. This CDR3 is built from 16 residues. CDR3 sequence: CASSQDHLAGENEQFF. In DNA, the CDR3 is TGTGCCAGCAGCCAAGACCACCTAGCGGGAGAGAATGAGCAGTTCTTC.

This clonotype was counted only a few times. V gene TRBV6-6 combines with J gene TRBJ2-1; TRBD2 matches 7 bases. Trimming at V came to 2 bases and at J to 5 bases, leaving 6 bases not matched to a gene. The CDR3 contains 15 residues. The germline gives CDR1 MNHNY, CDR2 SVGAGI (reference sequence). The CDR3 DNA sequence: TGTGCCAGCAGTTACGGCGGGAGCTTGGACAATGAGCAGTTCTTC. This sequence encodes CASSYGGSLDNEQFF.

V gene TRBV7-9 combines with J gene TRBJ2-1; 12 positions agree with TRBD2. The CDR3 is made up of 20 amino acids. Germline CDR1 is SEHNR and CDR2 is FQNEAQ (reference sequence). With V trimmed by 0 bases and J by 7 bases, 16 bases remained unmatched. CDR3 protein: CASSLAIEAALAGGGNEQFF. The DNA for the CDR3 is TGTGCCAGCAGCTTAGCGATTGAGGCAGCACTAGCGGGAGGAGGGAATGAGCAGTTCTTC.

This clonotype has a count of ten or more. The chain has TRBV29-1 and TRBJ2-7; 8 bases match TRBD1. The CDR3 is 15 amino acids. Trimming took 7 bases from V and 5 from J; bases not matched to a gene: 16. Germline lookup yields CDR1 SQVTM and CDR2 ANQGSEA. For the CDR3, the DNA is TGCAGCGCTCACTTGGATCCGTCAGGGGGCGACGAGCAGTACTTC. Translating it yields CSAHLDPSGGDEQYF.

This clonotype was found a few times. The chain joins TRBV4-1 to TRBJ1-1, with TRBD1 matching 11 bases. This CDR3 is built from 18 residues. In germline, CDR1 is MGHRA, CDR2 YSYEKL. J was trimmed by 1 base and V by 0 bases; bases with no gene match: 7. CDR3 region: CASSQDRTGGRKNTEAFF. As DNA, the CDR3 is TGCGCCAGCAGCCAAGATAGGACAGGGGGCCGTAAGAACACTGAAGCTTTCTTT.

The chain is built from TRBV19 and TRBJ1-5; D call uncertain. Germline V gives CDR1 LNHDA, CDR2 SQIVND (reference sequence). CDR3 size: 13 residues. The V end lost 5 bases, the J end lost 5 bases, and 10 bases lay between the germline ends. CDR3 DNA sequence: TGTGCCAGTAGTCCCACTTCAGATCAGCCCCAGCATTTT. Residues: CASSPTSDQPQHF. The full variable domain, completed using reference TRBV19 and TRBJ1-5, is DGGITQSPKYLFRKEGQNVTLSCEQNLNHDAMYWYRQDPGQGLRLIYYSQIVNDFQKGDIAEGYSVSREKKESFPLTVTSAQKNPTAFYLCASSPTSDQPQHFGDGTRLSIL.

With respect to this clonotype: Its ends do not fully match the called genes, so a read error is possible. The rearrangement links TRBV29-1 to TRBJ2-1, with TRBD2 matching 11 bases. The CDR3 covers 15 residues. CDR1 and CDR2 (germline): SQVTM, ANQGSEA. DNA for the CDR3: TGCAGCGTTGAGGGGGGGACTAGCGGATACAAAGAGCAGTTCTTC. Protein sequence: CSVEGGTSGYKEQFF.

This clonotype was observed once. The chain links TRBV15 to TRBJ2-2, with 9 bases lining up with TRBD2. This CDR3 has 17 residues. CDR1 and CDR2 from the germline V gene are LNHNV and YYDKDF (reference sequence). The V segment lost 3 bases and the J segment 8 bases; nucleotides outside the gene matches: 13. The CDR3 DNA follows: TGTGCCACCAGCAGCTTTAGCGGGAGCAAGGCATTGGGGGAGCTGTTTTTT. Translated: CATSSFSGSKALGELFF.

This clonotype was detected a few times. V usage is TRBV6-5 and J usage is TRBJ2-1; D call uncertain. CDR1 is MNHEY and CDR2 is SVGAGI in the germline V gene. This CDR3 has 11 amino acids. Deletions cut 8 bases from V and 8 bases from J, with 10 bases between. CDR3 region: CASRAGYEQFF. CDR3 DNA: TGTGCCAGCCGGGCCGGGTATGAGCAGTTCTTC.

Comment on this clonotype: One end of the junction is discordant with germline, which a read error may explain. This chain's CDR3 is CAISPMAGSYNEQFF. The CDR3 coding sequence is TGTGCCATCAGCCCGATGGCCGGCTCCTACAATGAGCAGTTCTTC. V usage is TRBV11-2 and J usage is TRBJ2-1; D unresolved. Germline V gene lookup returns CDR1 SGHAT and CDR2 FQNNGV. The CDR3 is 15 amino acids.

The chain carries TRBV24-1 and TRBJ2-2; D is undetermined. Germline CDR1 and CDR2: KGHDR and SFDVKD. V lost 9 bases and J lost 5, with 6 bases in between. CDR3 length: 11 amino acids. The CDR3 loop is CATSRTGELFF. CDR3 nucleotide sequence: TGTGCCACCTCGCGAACCGGGGAGCTGTTTTTT.